This T cell receptor beta chain derives from a study of blood T cells in healthy people across ages. Trimming cost V 2 bases and J 0 bases, with 10 bases left between them. This CDR3 has 16 amino acids. Germline V gene lookup returns CDR1 MGHRA and CDR2 YSYEKL. Using a J-beta primer mix together with a sample-barcoded 5' primer, a second PCR was run for about 6 to 12 cycles. Via MiXCR, TCRdb re-called the 5' RACE reads, giving one row per CDR3 protein. The table has some 920,000 distinct CDR3 sequences, roughly 51% seen once. The receptor was derived from a woman aged 55 to 70 in good health. Sequenced sample: blood. The rearrangement uses TRBV4-1 and TRBJ1-4; D ambiguous. DNA for the CDR3: TGCGCCAGCAGCCAAAACGACTTTACAACTAATGAAAAACTGTTTTTT. Protein: CASSQNDFTTNEKLFF.